This record concerns one T cell receptor beta chain sequence. Repertoires were generated with immunoSEQ multiplex PCR, while TCRdb's copy carries only in-frame clones and drops some. The table has roughly 99,000 clones, 82% seen once. This entry comes from a study of control samples from healthy donors and cancer patients. Trimming took 1 base from V and 7 from J, leaving 11 bases between them. The CDR3 totals 14 residues. Germline V gene data show CDR1 as SGHVS and CDR2 as FQNEAQ. The clonotype was recovered from a man aged 60 to 75 in good health. The J gene is TRBJ2-1, the V gene TRBV7-8; the D is unclear. Sequenced sample: blood. CDR3 sequence: CASSLVSSLNEQFF. The CDR3 DNA reads as TGTGCCAGCAGCTTAGTGAGCAGTCTGAATGAGCAGTTCTTC.